The T cell receptor beta chain described here comes from a study of T cells after yellow fever vaccination. TCRdb ran MiXCR on the 5' RACE reads and lists one entry per CDR3 protein. The sample lists some 600,000 distinct CDR3 sequences, roughly a sixth occurring once. Germline V gene data show CDR1 as SGDLS and CDR2 as YYNGEE. Between the trimmed V and J ends, which lost 4 bases and 5 bases, there was a span of 15 bases. This CDR3 has 14 residues. The chain combines TRBV9 with TRBJ1-2, with a possible D match to TRBD1 (5 bases). The TCR comes from a man in his late teens or twenties who received the YFV17D yellow fever vaccine. The source material was PBMCs, sampled about 5 days after the first yellow fever vaccination. CDR3 region: CASSKSGRRYGYTF. The CDR3 DNA reads TGTGCCAGCAGCAAATCGGGGCGGAGGTATGGCTACACCTTC.